Sequencing of this T cell receptor (beta chain) was carried out in a study of post-analysis software for immune sequencing data. General observations from the study: TRBV5-6, TRBV5-1 and TRBV20-1 were among 4 or 5 TRBV segments more frequent in patients than controls. Batch-mates among the samples co-clustered strongly by F measure.

Carried by the TCR beta cDNA libraries were unique molecular identifiers. TCRdb recomputed calls from the PCR reads with MiXCR, one row per CDR3 protein. The sample lists approximately 440,000 distinct CDR3 sequences; roughly 45% were seen once. Germline V gene sequence: CDR1 DFQATT, CDR2 SNEGSKA (reference sequence). Deletions cut 2 bases from V and 3 bases from J, with 14 bases between. The CDR3 totals 15 residues. Concerning this clonotype: Its target is not known.

The sample comprised blood. This chain links TRBV20-1 with TRBJ1-5; possibly TRBD1 for D (6 bases). This clonotype originated in a girl aged 5 to 17 with multiple sclerosis. The CDR3 region is CSARFAGAVNQPQHF. CDR3 DNA sequence: TGCAGTGCTAGATTCGCAGGGGCGGTCAATCAGCCCCAGCATTTT.